The rows below give T cell receptor beta chains drawn from one sample of a study of CD8 T cells in Susac syndrome. TCRdb used MiXCR to reprocess the immunoSEQ multiplex PCR reads, holding one entry per CDR3 protein. Altogether about 130,000 distinct CDR3 sequences are present, 75% to 90% being singletons, with the ten largest covering roughly 0.5%. Sequenced input: CD8+ T cells from PBMCs. These receptors all come from a human donor with multiple sclerosis. Each CDR3 is given with its conserved first and last residue. A D gene is named only where the DNA matches it firmly. The listing skips clone size in some rows; elsewhere it reads once, few, many or a size class.

J: TRBJ2-5; length: 15; D: NA; size: NA; V: TRBV20-1; CDR3: CSAWRGGRLKETQYF; DNA: TGCAGTGCTTGGAGGGGTGGGAGGTTAAAGGAGACCCAGTACTTC
J: TRBJ2-7; length: 15; D: NA; size: NA; V: TRBV6-5; CDR3: CASSYSIDSSYEQYF; DNA: TGTGCCAGCAGTTACTCGATTGACAGTTCCTACGAGCAGTACTTC
J: TRBJ1-1; length: 13; D: NA; size: NA; V: TRBV28; CDR3: CASSPAGSTEAFF; DNA: TGTGCCAGCAGCCCGGCAGGGAGCACTGAAGCTTTCTTT
J: TRBJ1-3; length: 15; D: NA; size: NA; V: TRBV6-2/TRBV6-3; CDR3: CASNTDSPLQSTIYF; DNA: TGTGCCAGCAATACCGACAGCCCGTTGCAGAGCACCATATATTTT
J: TRBJ1-2; length: 13; D: NA; size: NA; V: TRBV7-8; CDR3: CASSLRGGDGYTF; DNA: TGTGCCAGCAGCCTCCGCGGGGGCGATGGCTACACCTTC
J: TRBJ2-1; length: 14; D: NA; size: NA; V: TRBV27; CDR3: CASQTGVPYNEQFF; DNA: TGTGCCAGCCAGACGGGGGTTCCCTACAATGAGCAGTTCTTC
J: TRBJ2-1; length: 20; D: TRBD2; size: NA; V: TRBV20-1; CDR3: CSARDLRGLAGTSSYNEQFF; DNA: TGCAGTGCTAGAGATCTTCGGGGACTAGCGGGGACAAGCTCCTACAATGAGCAGTTCTTC
J: TRBJ1-3; length: 14; D: NA; size: NA; V: TRBV28; CDR3: CASSPREAGNTIYF; DNA: TGTGCCAGCAGTCCCCGAGAAGCTGGAAACACCATATATTTT
J: TRBJ2-5; length: 14; D: NA; size: NA; V: TRBV7-9; CDR3: CASSPISTQETQYF; DNA: TGTGCCAGCAGCCCGATTTCCACACAAGAGACCCAGTACTTC
J: TRBJ1-2; length: 13; D: NA; size: NA; V: TRBV19; CDR3: CASSPGHNYGYTF; DNA: TGTGCCAGTAGTCCGGGGCACAACTATGGCTACACCTTC
J: TRBJ1-1; length: 13; D: NA; size: NA; V: TRBV7-8; CDR3: CASSLWGRTEAFF; DNA: TGTGCCAGCAGCTTATGGGGGAGAACTGAAGCTTTCTTT
J: TRBJ1-2; length: 14; D: NA; size: NA; V: TRBV28; CDR3: CASSLRSGIYGYTF; DNA: TGTGCCAGCAGTTTAAGGTCAGGGATCTATGGCTACACCTTC
J: TRBJ2-2; length: 13; D: NA; size: few; V: TRBV4-1; CDR3: CASSITGPGELFF; DNA: TGCGCCAGCAGCATAACAGGTCCCGGGGAGCTGTTTTTT
J: TRBJ1-5; length: 16; D: NA; size: NA; V: TRBV7-8; CDR3: CASSFLALASNQPQHF; DNA: TGTGCCAGCAGCTTTCTGGCTTTGGCTAGCAATCAGCCCCAGCATTTT
J: TRBJ1-1; length: 10; D: NA; size: NA; V: TRBV29-1; CDR3: CSVQSEEAFF; DNA: TGCAGCGTTCAGAGTGAGGAAGCTTTCTTT
J: TRBJ2-2; length: 16; D: TRBD1; size: NA; V: TRBV29-1; CDR3: CSVEGTGTGNTGELFF; DNA: TGCAGCGTTGAAGGGACCGGGACAGGGAACACCGGGGAGCTGTTTTTT
J: TRBJ2-1; length: 14; D: NA; size: few; V: TRBV4-3; CDR3: CASSQSRGRREQFF; DNA: TGCGCCAGCAGCCAGAGTCGGGGGAGGAGGGAGCAGTTCTTC
J: TRBJ1-1; length: 12; D: NA; size: NA; V: TRBV4-2; CDR3: CASSQFGMEAFF; DNA: TGTGCCAGCAGCCAATTTGGCATGGAAGCTTTCTTT
J: TRBJ1-1; length: 14; D: TRBD1; size: NA; V: TRBV19; CDR3: CASSIGQGYTEAFF; DNA: TGTGCCAGTAGTATCGGACAGGGATATACTGAAGCTTTCTTT
J: TRBJ2-5; length: 16; D: TRBD2; size: NA; V: TRBV12-3/TRBV12-4; CDR3: CASSFVGGGVQETQYF; DNA: TGTGCCAGCAGTTTTGTTGGCGGGGGGGTCCAAGAGACCCAGTACTTC
J: TRBJ1-5; length: 15; D: NA; size: NA; V: TRBV19; CDR3: CASSLATRSNQPQHF; DNA: TGTGCCAGTAGTTTAGCGACCCGTAGCAATCAGCCCCAGCATTTT
J: TRBJ2-1; length: 12; D: TRBD2; size: NA; V: TRBV30; CDR3: CAWSTGTTEQFF; DNA: TGTGCCTGGAGTACCGGGACTACGGAGCAGTTCTTC